This T cell receptor beta chain was found in a study of blood T cell repertoires in COVID-19. Assay used: immunoSEQ multiplex PCR; TCRdb lists only in-frame clones, some missing. In the table there are over 150,000 clones, roughly 80% of which are singletons. In germline, CDR1 is LGHNA, CDR2 YSLEER. The V gene end was trimmed by 1 base and the J gene end by 5 bases; junction bases not matched to a gene: 8. The CDR3 spans 16 residues. The sequence was obtained from a woman in her forties or fifties with acute or convalescent COVID-19. The chain links TRBV4-3 to TRBJ2-3; TRBD2 agrees at 8 bases. The source material was peripheral blood. The CDR3 nucleotides read TGCGCCAGCAGCCAAGGCCTCGGGAGGGCTGGAGATACGCAGTATTTT. It is translated as CASSQGLGRAGDTQYF.